This TCR beta chain was sequenced in a study of PD-1 blockade in mismatch repair-deficient tumors. The protocol was immunoSEQ multiplex PCR, while the TCRdb copy is restricted to in-frame clones and leaves out a portion. The sample holds more than 30,000 clones, about 85% seen once. V trimming: 4 bases; J trimming: 4 bases; junction bases outside the gene matches: 11. Per the germline V gene, CDR1 is SGHTA and CDR2 is FQGNSA. The length of the CDR3 is 18 residues. Every patient had mismatch repair deficiency by PCR or immunohistochemistry. TCRs were sequenced from three patients responding to pembrolizumab.

The material was peripheral blood, obtained approximately 1.5 years after starting pembrolizumab. The chain links TRBV7-2 to TRBJ2-3, with TRBD2 matching 13 bases. The sequence was collected from an adult with mismatch repair-deficient cancer. DNA of the CDR3: TGTGCCAGCAGCTCGCATTCACTAGCGGGAGGGGCAGCAGATACGCAGTATTTT. Protein sequence: CASSSHSLAGGAADTQYF.